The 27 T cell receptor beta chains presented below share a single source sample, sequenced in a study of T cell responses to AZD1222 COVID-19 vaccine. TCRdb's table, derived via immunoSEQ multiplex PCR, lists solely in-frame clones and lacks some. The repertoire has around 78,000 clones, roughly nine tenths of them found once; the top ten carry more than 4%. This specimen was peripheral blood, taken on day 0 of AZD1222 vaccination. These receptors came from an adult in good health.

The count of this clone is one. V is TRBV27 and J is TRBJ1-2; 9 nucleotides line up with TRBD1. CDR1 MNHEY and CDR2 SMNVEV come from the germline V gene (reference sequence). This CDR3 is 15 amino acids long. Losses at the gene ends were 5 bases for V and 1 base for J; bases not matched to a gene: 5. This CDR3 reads CASSKQGAGNYGYTF. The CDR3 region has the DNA TGTGCCAGCAGTAAACAGGGGGCGGGTAACTATGGCTACACCTTC.

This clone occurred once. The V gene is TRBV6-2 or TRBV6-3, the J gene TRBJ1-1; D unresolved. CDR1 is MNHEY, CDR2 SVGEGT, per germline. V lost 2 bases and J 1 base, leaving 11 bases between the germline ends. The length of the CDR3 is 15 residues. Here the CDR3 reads CASSYLALRNTEAFF. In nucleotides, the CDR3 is TGTGCCAGCAGTTACCTGGCACTTCGGAACACTGAAGCTTTCTTT.

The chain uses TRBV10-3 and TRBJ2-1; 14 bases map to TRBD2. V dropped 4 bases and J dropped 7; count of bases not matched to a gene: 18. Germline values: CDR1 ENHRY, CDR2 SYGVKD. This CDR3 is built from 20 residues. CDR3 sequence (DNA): TGTGCCATCAGTGGGTTCGGGACTAGCGGGAGAATCCCTGCGGGGAATGAGCAGTTCTTC. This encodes CAISGFGTSGRIPAGNEQFF.

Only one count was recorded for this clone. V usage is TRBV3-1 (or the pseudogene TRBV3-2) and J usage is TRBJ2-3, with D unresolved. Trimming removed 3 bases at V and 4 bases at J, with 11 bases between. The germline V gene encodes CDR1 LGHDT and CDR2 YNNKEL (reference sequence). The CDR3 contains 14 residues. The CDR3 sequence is CASSHAVAADTQYF. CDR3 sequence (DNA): TGTGCCAGCAGCCATGCCGTCGCGGCAGATACGCAGTATTTT.

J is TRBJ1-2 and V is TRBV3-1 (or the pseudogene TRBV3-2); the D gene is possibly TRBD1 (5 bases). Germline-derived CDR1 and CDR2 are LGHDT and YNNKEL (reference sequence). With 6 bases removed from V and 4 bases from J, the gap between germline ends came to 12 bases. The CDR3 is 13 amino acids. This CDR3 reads CASREGPFYGYTF. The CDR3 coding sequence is TGTGCCAGCAGAGAGGGGCCCTTCTATGGCTACACCTTC.

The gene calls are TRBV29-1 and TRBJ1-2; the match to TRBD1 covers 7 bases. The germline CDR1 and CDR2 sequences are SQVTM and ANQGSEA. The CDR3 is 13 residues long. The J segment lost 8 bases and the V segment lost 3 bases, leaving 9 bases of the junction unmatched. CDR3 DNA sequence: TGCAGCGTTGAGGAGACAGGGATGGTGGGCTACACCTTC. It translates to CSVEETGMVGYTF.

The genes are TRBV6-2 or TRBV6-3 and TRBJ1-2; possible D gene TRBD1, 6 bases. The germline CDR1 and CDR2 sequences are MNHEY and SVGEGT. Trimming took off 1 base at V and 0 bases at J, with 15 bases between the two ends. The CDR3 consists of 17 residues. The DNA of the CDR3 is TGTGCCAGCAGTTACTTCCCTGGACAGTCAGCTAACTATGGCTACACCTTC. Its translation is CASSYFPGQSANYGYTF.

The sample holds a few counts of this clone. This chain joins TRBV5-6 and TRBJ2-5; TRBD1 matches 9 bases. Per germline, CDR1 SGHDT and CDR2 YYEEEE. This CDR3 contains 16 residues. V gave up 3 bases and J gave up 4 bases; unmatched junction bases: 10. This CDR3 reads CASSSTDRGDRETQYF. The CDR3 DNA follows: TGTGCCAGCAGCTCCACGGACAGGGGCGACAGAGAGACCCAGTACTTC.

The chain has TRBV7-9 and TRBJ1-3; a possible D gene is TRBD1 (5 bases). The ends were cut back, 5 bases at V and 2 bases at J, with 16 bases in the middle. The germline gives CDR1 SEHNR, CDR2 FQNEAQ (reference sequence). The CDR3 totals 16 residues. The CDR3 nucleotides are TGTGCCAGCAGCCCGTGGGACTGGCGGCCTGGAAACACCATATATTTT. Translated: CASSPWDWRPGNTIYF.

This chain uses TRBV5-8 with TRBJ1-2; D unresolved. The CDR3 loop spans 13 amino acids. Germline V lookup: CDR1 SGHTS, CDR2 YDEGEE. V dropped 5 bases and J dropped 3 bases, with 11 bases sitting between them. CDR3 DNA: TGTGCCAGCAGTTATGGGGAGTACTATGGCTACACCTTC. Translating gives CASSYGEYYGYTF.

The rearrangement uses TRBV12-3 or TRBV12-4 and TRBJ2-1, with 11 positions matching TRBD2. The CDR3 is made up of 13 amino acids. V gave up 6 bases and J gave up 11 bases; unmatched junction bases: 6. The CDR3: CASRETSGKQQFF. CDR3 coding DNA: TGTGCCAGCAGGGAGACTAGCGGGAAACAGCAGTTCTTC.

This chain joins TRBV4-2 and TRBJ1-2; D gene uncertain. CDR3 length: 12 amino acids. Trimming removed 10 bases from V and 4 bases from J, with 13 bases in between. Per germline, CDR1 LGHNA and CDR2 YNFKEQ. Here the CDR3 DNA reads TGTGCCACCCATACGGGGAGCTATGGCTACACCTTC. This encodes CATHTGSYGYTF.

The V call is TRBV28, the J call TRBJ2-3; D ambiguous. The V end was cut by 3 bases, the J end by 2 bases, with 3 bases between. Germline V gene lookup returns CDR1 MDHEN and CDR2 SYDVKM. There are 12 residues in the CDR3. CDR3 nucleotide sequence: TGTGCCAGCAGTTTCAACACAGATACGCAGTATTTT. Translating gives CASSFNTDTQYF.

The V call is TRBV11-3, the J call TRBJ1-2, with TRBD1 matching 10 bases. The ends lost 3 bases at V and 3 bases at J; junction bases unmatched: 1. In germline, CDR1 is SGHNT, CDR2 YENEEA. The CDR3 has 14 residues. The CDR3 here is CASSFGTGDYGYTF. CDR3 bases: TGTGCCAGCAGCTTCGGGACAGGGGACTATGGCTACACCTTC.

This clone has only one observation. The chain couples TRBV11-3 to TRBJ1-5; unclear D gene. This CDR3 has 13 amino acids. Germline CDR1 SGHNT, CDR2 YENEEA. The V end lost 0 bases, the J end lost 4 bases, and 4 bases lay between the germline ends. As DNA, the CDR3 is TGTGCCAGCAGCTTAGATAAGAATCAGCCCCAGCATTTT. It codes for CASSLDKNQPQHF.

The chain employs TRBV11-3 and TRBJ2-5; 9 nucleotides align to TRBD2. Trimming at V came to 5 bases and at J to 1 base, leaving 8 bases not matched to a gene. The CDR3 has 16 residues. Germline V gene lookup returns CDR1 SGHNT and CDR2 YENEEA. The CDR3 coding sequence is TGTGCCAGCAGCGCCCGGAAGCGGGGGGTCCAAGAGACCCAGTACTTC. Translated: CASSARKRGVQETQYF.

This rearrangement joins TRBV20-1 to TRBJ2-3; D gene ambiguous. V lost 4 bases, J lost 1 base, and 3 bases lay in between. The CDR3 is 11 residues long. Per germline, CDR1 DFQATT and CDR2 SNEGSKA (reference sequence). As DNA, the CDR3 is TGCAGTGCTACACGCACAGATACGCAGTATTTT. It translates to CSATRTDTQYF.

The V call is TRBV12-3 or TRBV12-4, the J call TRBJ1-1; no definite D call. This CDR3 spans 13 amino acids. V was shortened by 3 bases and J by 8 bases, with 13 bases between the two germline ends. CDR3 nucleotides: TGTGCCAGCAGTTTTCCCCACCTGCGGGAAGCTTTCTTT. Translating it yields CASSFPHLREAFF.

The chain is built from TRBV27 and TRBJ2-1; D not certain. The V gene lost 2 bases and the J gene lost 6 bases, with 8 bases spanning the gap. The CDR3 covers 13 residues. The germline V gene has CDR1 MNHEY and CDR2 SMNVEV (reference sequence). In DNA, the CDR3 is TGTGCCAGCAGTTTAAATAGGGTCAATGAGCAGTTCTTC. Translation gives CASSLNRVNEQFF.

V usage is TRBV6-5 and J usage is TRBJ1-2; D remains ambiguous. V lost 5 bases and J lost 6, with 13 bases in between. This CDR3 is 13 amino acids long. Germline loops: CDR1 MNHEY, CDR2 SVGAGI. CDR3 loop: CASSREFEDGYTF. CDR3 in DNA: TGTGCCAGCAGTAGGGAGTTCGAGGATGGCTACACCTTC.

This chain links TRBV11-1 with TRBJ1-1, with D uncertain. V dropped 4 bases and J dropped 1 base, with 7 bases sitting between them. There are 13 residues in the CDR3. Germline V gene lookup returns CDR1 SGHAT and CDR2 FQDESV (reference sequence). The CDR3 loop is CASSSSGNTEAFF. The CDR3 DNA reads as TGTGCCAGCAGCTCTTCAGGGAACACTGAAGCTTTCTTT.

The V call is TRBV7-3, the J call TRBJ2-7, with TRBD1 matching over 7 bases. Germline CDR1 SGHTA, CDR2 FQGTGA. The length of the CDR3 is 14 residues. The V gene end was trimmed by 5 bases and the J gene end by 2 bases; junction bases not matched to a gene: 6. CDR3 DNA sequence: TGTGCCAGCAGCCCAGACAGGGATACCTACGAGCAGTACTTC. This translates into CASSPDRDTYEQYF. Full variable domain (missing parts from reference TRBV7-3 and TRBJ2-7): GAGVSQTPSNKVTEKGKYVELRCDPISGHTALYWYRQSLGQGPEFLIYFQGTGAADDSGLPNDRFFAVRPEGSVSTLKIQRTERGDSAVYLCASSPDRDTYEQYFGPGTRLTVT.

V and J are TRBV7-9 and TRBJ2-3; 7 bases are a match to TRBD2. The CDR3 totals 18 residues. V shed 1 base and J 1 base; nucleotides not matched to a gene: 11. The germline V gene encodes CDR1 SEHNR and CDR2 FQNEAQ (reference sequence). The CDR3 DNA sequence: TGTGCCAGCAGCTTAGTACGAGGGAGGGATTTTGGCACAGATACGCAGTATTTT. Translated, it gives CASSLVRGRDFGTDTQYF.

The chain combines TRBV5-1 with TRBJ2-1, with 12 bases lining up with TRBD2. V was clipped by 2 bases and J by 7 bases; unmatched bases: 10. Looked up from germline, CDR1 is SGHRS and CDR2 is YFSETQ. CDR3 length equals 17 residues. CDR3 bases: TGCGCCAGCAGCTTTGCCGTTCTAGCGGGGGGGCGTAATGAGCAGTTCTTC. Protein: CASSFAVLAGGRNEQFF.

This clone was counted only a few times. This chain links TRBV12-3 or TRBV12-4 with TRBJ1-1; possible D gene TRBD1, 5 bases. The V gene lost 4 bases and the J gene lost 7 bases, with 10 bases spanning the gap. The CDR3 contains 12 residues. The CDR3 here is CASSWDGVEAFF. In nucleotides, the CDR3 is TGTGCCAGCAGTTGGGACGGCGTTGAAGCTTTCTTT.

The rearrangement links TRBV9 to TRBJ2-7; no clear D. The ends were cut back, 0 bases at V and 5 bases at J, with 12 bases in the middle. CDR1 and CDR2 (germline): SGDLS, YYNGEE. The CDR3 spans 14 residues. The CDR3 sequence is CASSVAVDSHEQYF. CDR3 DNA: TGTGCCAGCAGCGTAGCGGTGGATTCTCACGAGCAGTACTTC.

CDR3 loop: CASSRTSFYEQYF. The CDR3, as DNA: TGTGCCAGCAGCCGGACCTCATTCTACGAGCAGTACTTC. J is TRBJ2-7 and V is TRBV6-5; D remains unclear. This CDR3 is 13 amino acids long. V lost 6 bases and J lost 3, with 12 bases in between. CDR1 MNHEY and CDR2 SVGAGI come from the germline V gene.